Listed here are 21 T cell receptor beta chains from one sample, sequenced in a study of cytomegalovirus exposure and HLA in healthy donors. Measured with immunoSEQ multiplex PCR; TCRdb has only the in-frame clones, and not every one. Here the sample spans hundreds of thousands of clones, roughly 84% being singletons. Sequencing was performed on PBMCs. The receptors originated from a woman under 30 in good health and CMV-seropositive.

The chain uses TRBV6-4 and TRBJ2-7; D gene ambiguous. The germline gives CDR1 MRHNA, CDR2 SNTAGT. The V and J ends lost 8 bases and 6 bases respectively, with 17 bases between them. This CDR3 region has 13 residues. The DNA of the CDR3 is TGTGCCAGCCAGATCCTAATCGACTGCGAGCAGTACTTC. Protein product: CASQILIDCEQYF.

The V gene is TRBV27, the J gene TRBJ1-2; D remains ambiguous. Trimming took 6 bases from V and 5 from J, leaving 19 bases between them. Per the germline V gene, CDR1 is MNHEY and CDR2 is SMNVEV (reference sequence). This CDR3 spans 15 amino acids. The CDR3 is CASSLRGSPGYGYTF. CDR3 nucleotides: TGTGCCAGCAGCCTCCGCGGATCCCCCGGGTATGGCTACACCTTC.

Worth noting for this clone: A read error may produce the germline difference seen at one junction end. The same CDR3 can be traced to other DNA sequences in this sample. This chain links TRBV25-1 with TRBJ2-7, with a weak D call TRBD1 (5 bases). The germline gives CDR1 MGHDK, CDR2 SYGVNS. This CDR3 is 15 amino acids long. The CDR3 protein is CASSGTTGHSYEQYF. As DNA, the CDR3 is TGTGCCAGCAGTGGAACTACAGGACACTCCTACGAGCAGTACTTT.

The chain links TRBV15 to TRBJ2-7; D unresolved. In germline, CDR1 is LNHNV, CDR2 YYDKDF (reference sequence). The CDR3 contains 13 residues. Trimming took 3 bases from V and 3 from J, leaving 9 bases between them. The CDR3 reads CATSRELLYEQYF. The DNA for the CDR3 is TGTGCCACCAGCAGGGAGCTCCTCTACGAGCAGTACTTC.

This clone was counted between two and nine times. The chain links TRBV29-1 to TRBJ1-2; 8 bases agree with TRBD1. CDR3 length equals 14 residues. Germline values: CDR1 SQVTM, CDR2 ANQGSEA. The junction had 5 bases not matched to a gene; V was cut back by 4 bases and J by 1 base. CDR3 residues: CSVGSGGRNYGYTF. CDR3 in DNA: TGCAGCGTTGGCTCAGGGGGCCGTAACTATGGCTACACCTTC.

V usage is TRBV2 and J usage is TRBJ1-3; D not certain. Between the trimmed V and J ends, which lost 7 bases and 8 bases, there was a span of 15 bases. The CDR3 extends over 13 amino acids. Germline V lookup: CDR1 SNHLY, CDR2 FYNNEI. DNA of the CDR3: TGTGCCAGCACCCAGTCTAGGGAGGACACCATATATTTT. Its translation is CASTQSREDTIYF.

The rearrangement links TRBV28 to TRBJ1-1; possibly TRBD1 for D (5 bases). There are 15 residues in the CDR3. V was pared by 4 bases and J by 7 bases, with 19 bases between. CDR1 is MDHEN and CDR2 is SYDVKM in the germline V gene. Here the CDR3 reads CASSSKLGGLREAFF. The CDR3 DNA follows: TGTGCCAGCAGTTCTAAACTGGGGGGGTTGCGTGAAGCTTTCTTT. Filled out from reference TRBV28 and TRBJ1-1, the complete variable domain reads DVKVTQSSRYLVKRTGEKVFLECVQDMDHENMFWYRQDPGLGLRLIYFSYDVKMKEKGDIPEGYSVSREKKERFSLILESASTNQTSMYLCASSSKLGGLREAFFGQGTRLTVV.

The V and J genes are TRBV7-8 and TRBJ2-5; TRBD2 is a possible D gene (5 bases). The germline V gene encodes CDR1 SGHVS and CDR2 FQNEAQ. Between the trimmed V and J ends, which lost 2 bases and 4 bases, there was a span of 8 bases. CDR3 length: 13 residues. The CDR3 nucleotides are TGTGCCAGCAGCTTACGGGAAGGAGAGACCCAGTACTTC. Protein product: CASSLREGETQYF.

The rearrangement uses TRBV11-2 and TRBJ1-1; no firm D call. V gave up 6 bases and J gave up 5 bases, with 13 bases separating them. This CDR3 spans 13 amino acids. Germline CDR1 and CDR2: SGHAT and FQNNGV. The CDR3 loop reads CASRTLRETEAFF. The CDR3 nucleotides are TGTGCCAGCAGGACACTTCGGGAGACTGAAGCTTTCTTT.

The chain carries TRBV5-1 and TRBJ2-7; 12 nucleotides align to TRBD1. V lost 4 bases, J lost 8 bases, and 10 bases stayed unmatched. Germline CDR1 is SGHRS and CDR2 is YFSETQ. This CDR3 region has 15 residues. The CDR3 DNA follows: TGCGCCAGCAGCGGAGAGGGGACAGGGGGCATCAAGCAGTACTTC. It is translated as CASSGEGTGGIKQYF.

This clone came up once. In DNA, the CDR3 is TGTGCCAGCAGCCCGGACCCCGGGACTAGCGTCACCGGGGAGCTGTTTTTT. Encoded protein: CASSPDPGTSVTGELFF. The chain couples TRBV7-9 to TRBJ2-2, with 10 bases aligning to TRBD2. Germline CDR1 is SEHNR and CDR2 is FQNEAQ (reference sequence). Losses at the gene ends were 5 bases for V and 4 bases for J; bases not matched to a gene: 10. CDR3 length equals 17 residues.

This chain connects TRBV28 to TRBJ1-2; 12 bases map to TRBD1. The CDR3 consists of 17 residues. Germline V CDR1 and CDR2: MDHEN, SYDVKM. Trimming took 6 bases from V and 4 from J; bases not matched to a gene: 12. The CDR3, as DNA: TGTGCCAGCAGCCTTGGGACAGGGGGCTTTAAGAGCTATGGCTACACCTTC. Translated, it gives CASSLGTGGFKSYGYTF.

The count of this clone is one. The CDR3 DNA sequence: TGTGCCAGCAGTTCGGGACTAGCTCCCTACGAGCAGTACTTC. The encoded protein is CASSSGLAPYEQYF. This chain links TRBV6-5 with TRBJ2-7; 9 bases are a match to TRBD2. The CDR3 is made up of 14 amino acids. Losses at the gene ends were 4 bases for V and 2 bases for J; bases not matched to a gene: 3. The germline V gene has CDR1 MNHEY and CDR2 SVGAGI.

The rearrangement links TRBV5-1 to TRBJ2-5, with 8 bases that match TRBD1. The ends lost 3 bases at V and 7 bases at J; junction bases unmatched: 11. The germline V gene has CDR1 SGHRS and CDR2 YFSETQ. CDR3 length equals 15 residues. The CDR3 DNA reads TGCGCCAGCAGCTGGACAGGGCCCCAACGAAGGACCCAGTACTTC. Amino acid sequence: CASSWTGPQRRTQYF.

This chain links TRBV5-1 with TRBJ1-2; D is perhaps TRBD1 (5 bases). Looked up from germline, CDR1 is SGHRS and CDR2 is YFSETQ. The CDR3 totals 15 residues. Deletions cut 0 bases from V and 1 base from J, with 10 bases between. The CDR3 bases are TGCGCCAGCAGCTTGGGGCAGGGAGGTAACTATGGCTACACCTTC. This sequence encodes CASSLGQGGNYGYTF.

The chain combines TRBV27 with TRBJ2-1; D gene unclear. V gave up 1 base and J gave up 3 bases, with 13 bases separating them. CDR1 and CDR2 (germline): MNHEY, SMNVEV (reference sequence). The CDR3 is 16 amino acids. This chain's CDR3 is CASSLYVRPRYNEQFF. CDR3 DNA sequence: TGTGCCAGCAGTTTATACGTGAGGCCCCGCTACAATGAGCAGTTCTTC.

The rearrangement links TRBV28 to TRBJ1-1, with 11 bases aligning to TRBD1. Germline lookup yields CDR1 MDHEN and CDR2 SYDVKM. This CDR3 is 17 amino acids long. With 1 base clipped from V and 4 bases from J, the junction kept 8 bases outside the gene matches. CDR3 in amino acids: CASSLSGTGGSTTEAFF. The CDR3 nucleotides read TGTGCCAGCAGTTTATCAGGGACAGGGGGTTCTACCACTGAAGCTTTCTTT.

The chain joins TRBV7-8 to TRBJ2-7, with 12 bases lining up with TRBD1. Trimming at V came to 5 bases and at J to 2 bases, leaving 4 bases not matched to a gene. This CDR3 has 15 residues. Germline V lookup: CDR1 SGHVS, CDR2 FQNEAQ. DNA for the CDR3: TGTGCCAGCAGCCCCCGGGACAGGGGGCCCTACGAGCAGTACTTC. Its translation: CASSPRDRGPYEQYF.

The genes are TRBV29-1 and TRBJ2-7; a weak D match, TRBD2 (5 bases). Germline lookup yields CDR1 SQVTM and CDR2 ANQGSEA. The CDR3 consists of 17 residues. V lost 1 base and J 2 bases, leaving 21 bases between the germline ends. DNA of the CDR3: TGCAGCGTTGAAGGTCTGAGGGCCCCGGCTGGAACCTACGAGCAGTACTTC. The encoded protein is CSVEGLRAPAGTYEQYF.

This chain connects TRBV30 to TRBJ2-2, with unresolved D. Germline-derived CDR1 and CDR2 are GTSNPN and SVGIG (reference sequence). V was clipped by 0 bases and J by 0 bases, with 11 bases between them. This CDR3 is 16 amino acids long. DNA of the CDR3: TGTGCCTGGAGTGTTCTCTGGAGAACGAACACCGGGGAGCTGTTTTTT. It translates to CAWSVLWRTNTGELFF.

V and J are TRBV5-4 and TRBJ1-2; 7 bases are a match to TRBD1. The V segment lost 2 bases and the J segment 5 bases; nucleotides outside the gene matches: 6. CDR1 and CDR2 from the germline V gene are SGHNT and YYREEE (reference sequence). The CDR3 spans 14 residues. CDR3 protein: CASSLGGPGYGYTF. The CDR3 DNA is TGTGCCAGCAGCTTAGGGGGCCCAGGATATGGCTACACCTTC.